These T cell receptor beta chains were read from a single sample in a study of T cells in Graves' hyperthyroidism and ophthalmopathy. A single record per CDR3 protein comes from TCRdb applying MiXCR to the multiplex PCR reads. The data contain 480,000 or so distinct CDR3 sequences, 40% to 50% of them singletons. Sequenced: peripheral blood or thyroid tissue (not recorded which). The receptors were gathered from an adult woman with Graves' disease, either hyperthyroidism or ophthalmopathy (not recorded which). CDR3s include the opening cysteine and the closing phenylalanine or tryptophan. D genes are given only for firm matches. Where a row states a size, it is once, few, many or the class of an expanded clone; other rows omit it.

clone_size: NA; j_call: TRBJ1-5; d_call: TRBD1; v_call: TRBV2; cdr3_nt: TGTGCCAGCCGACAGGGGGCGGGTAACCAGCCCCAGCATTTT; cdr3_aa: CASRQGAGNQPQHF
clone_size: few; j_call: TRBJ1-2; d_call: TRBD1; v_call: TRBV7-9; cdr3_nt: TGTGCCAGCAGCCAACCCCGGACAGGGGACTATGGCTACACCTTC; cdr3_aa: CASSQPRTGDYGYTF
clone_size: NA; j_call: TRBJ1-4; d_call: NA; v_call: TRBV6-1; cdr3_nt: TGTGCCAGCAGTGAAAACCCTTTTTGGGACAATAATGAAAAGCTGTTTTTT; cdr3_aa: CASSENPFWDNNEKLFF
clone_size: few; j_call: TRBJ1-1; d_call: NA; v_call: TRBV18; cdr3_nt: TGTGCCAGCTCACCCGGAATGCTGATGAACACTGAAGCTTTCTTT; cdr3_aa: CASSPGMLMNTEAFF
clone_size: many; j_call: TRBJ1-4; d_call: NA; v_call: TRBV7-2; cdr3_nt: TGTGCCAGCAGCTTAGTGCCCAGGGTTACTAATGAAAAACTGTTTTTT; cdr3_aa: CASSLVPRVTNEKLFF
clone_size: NA; j_call: TRBJ2-3; d_call: NA; v_call: TRBV5-1; cdr3_nt: TGCGCCAGCAGCTTGTCCGGGGCAGATACGCAGTATTTT; cdr3_aa: CASSLSGADTQYF
clone_size: few; j_call: TRBJ1-2; d_call: NA; v_call: TRBV4-3; cdr3_nt: TGCGCCAGCAGCCAAGAGGATAGAGGCTACACCTTC; cdr3_aa: CASSQEDRGYTF
clone_size: many; j_call: TRBJ1-3; d_call: NA; v_call: TRBV7-3; cdr3_nt: TGTGCCAGGAGAGATTCTGGAAACACCATATATTTT; cdr3_aa: CARRDSGNTIYF
clone_size: NA; j_call: TRBJ2-5; d_call: TRBD2; v_call: TRBV7-9; cdr3_nt: TGTGCCAGCAGCCAAGACGCGGGAGGTGGACACCAACAAGAGACCCAGTACTTC; cdr3_aa: CASSQDAGGGHQQETQYF
clone_size: NA; j_call: TRBJ1-6; d_call: TRBD1; v_call: TRBV15; cdr3_nt: TGTGCCACCAGCAGGCAACCAGGGGGAAGCTCACCCCTCCACTTT; cdr3_aa: CATSRQPGGSSPLHF
clone_size: NA; j_call: TRBJ2-7; d_call: NA; v_call: TRBV2; cdr3_nt: TGTGCCAGCAGTGAAGCGCGGGGCGGGCCGTACGAGCAGTACTTC; cdr3_aa: CASSEARGGPYEQYF
clone_size: once; j_call: TRBJ1-1; d_call: TRBD1; v_call: TRBV19; cdr3_nt: TGTGCCAGTAGTATAGAACTCCAGGGGGCGGAAGCTTTCTTT; cdr3_aa: CASSIELQGAEAFF
clone_size: NA; j_call: TRBJ1-2; d_call: NA; v_call: TRBV7-2; cdr3_nt: TGTGCCAGCAGCTTGCTCGGGCGGGACTATGGCTACACCTTC; cdr3_aa: CASSLLGRDYGYTF
clone_size: few; j_call: TRBJ1-5; d_call: NA; v_call: TRBV2; cdr3_nt: TGTGCCAGCAGTGGGCAGGGCTCTTATAGCAATCAGCCCCAGCATTTT; cdr3_aa: CASSGQGSYSNQPQHF
clone_size: few; j_call: TRBJ2-3; d_call: TRBD2; v_call: TRBV10-3; cdr3_nt: TGTGCCATCAGGCGGCGGGAGAACACAGATACGCAGTATTTT; cdr3_aa: CAIRRRENTDTQYF
clone_size: NA; j_call: TRBJ2-7; d_call: TRBD2; v_call: TRBV2; cdr3_nt: TGTGCCAGCAGTCCCGGGACTAGCGGGAGCCACGAGCAGTACTTC; cdr3_aa: CASSPGTSGSHEQYF
clone_size: NA; j_call: TRBJ1-2; d_call: NA; v_call: TRBV11-2; cdr3_nt: TGTGCCAGCAGCTCAAACAGGGTCCTGAGGGATGGCTACACCTTC; cdr3_aa: CASSSNRVLRDGYTF
clone_size: NA; j_call: TRBJ2-7; d_call: NA; v_call: TRBV12-3/TRBV12-4; cdr3_nt: TGTGCCAGCAGTTTATACGCAGGTCACGAGCAGTACTTC; cdr3_aa: CASSLYAGHEQYF
clone_size: NA; j_call: TRBJ1-5; d_call: NA; v_call: TRBV20-1; cdr3_nt: TGCAGTGCTAGTCCAGGCAGCAATCAGCCCCAGCATTTT; cdr3_aa: CSASPGSNQPQHF
clone_size: NA; j_call: TRBJ1-5; d_call: NA; v_call: TRBV15; cdr3_nt: TGTGCCACGGGGGGCAGGATTAATCAGCCCCAGCATTTT; cdr3_aa: CATGGRINQPQHF
clone_size: NA; j_call: TRBJ1-6; d_call: NA; v_call: TRBV15; cdr3_nt: TGTGCCACCAGCAGAGATTCGGCGGGCGGCAGGTTCGTCTACTTT; cdr3_aa: CATSRDSAGGRFVYF
clone_size: few; j_call: TRBJ2-5; d_call: TRBD2; v_call: TRBV10-3; cdr3_nt: TGTGCCAGCAGTTACTCGGGCTCGGCGGGAGGAACCGCCGATGAGACCCAGTACTTC; cdr3_aa: CASSYSGSAGGTADETQYF
clone_size: few; j_call: TRBJ2-5; d_call: NA; v_call: TRBV10-3; cdr3_nt: TGTGCCATCAGTAGTCCGGAGGGGGAGACCCAGTACTTC; cdr3_aa: CAISSPEGETQYF
clone_size: many; j_call: TRBJ1-1; d_call: NA; v_call: TRBV10-3; cdr3_nt: TGTGCCATCAGTGAGTCGGGGGGGGTCCCTGAAGCTTTCTTT; cdr3_aa: CAISESGGVPEAFF
clone_size: NA; j_call: TRBJ2-5; d_call: TRBD1; v_call: TRBV15; cdr3_nt: TGTGCCACCAGCAGAGTCGACAGGGGGCGCGTGTTGGAGACCCAGTACTTC; cdr3_aa: CATSRVDRGRVLETQYF
clone_size: many; j_call: TRBJ1-1; d_call: TRBD1; v_call: TRBV6-5; cdr3_nt: TGTGCCAGCAGTTACTCGGGTGGAACAGGGGAGGACACTGAAGCTTTCTTT; cdr3_aa: CASSYSGGTGEDTEAFF
clone_size: many; j_call: TRBJ2-5; d_call: NA; v_call: TRBV6-5; cdr3_nt: TGTGCCAGCAGTTACGGGGCAGTGACGAGAGAGACCCAGTACTTC; cdr3_aa: CASSYGAVTRETQYF
clone_size: many; j_call: TRBJ1-5; d_call: NA; v_call: TRBV10-3; cdr3_nt: TGTGCCATCAGTGAGAGGTCAGGGGATCAGCCCCAGCATTTT; cdr3_aa: CAISERSGDQPQHF
clone_size: many; j_call: TRBJ1-1; d_call: NA; v_call: TRBV20-1; cdr3_nt: TGCAGTGCTCCATCCCAGGGCGCCCCTGAAGCTTTCTTT; cdr3_aa: CSAPSQGAPEAFF
clone_size: NA; j_call: TRBJ2-7; d_call: TRBD2; v_call: TRBV7-9; cdr3_nt: TGTGCCAGCAGCTTATGGGACTCTCTAGCGGCGTCCTCCTACGAGCAGTACTTC; cdr3_aa: CASSLWDSLAASSYEQYF
clone_size: NA; j_call: TRBJ2-5; d_call: TRBD2; v_call: TRBV7-7; cdr3_nt: TGTGCTAGCAGCTTCACCGGACTAGGGGAGGGAGAGACCCAGTACTTC; cdr3_aa: CASSFTGLGEGETQYF
clone_size: NA; j_call: TRBJ1-1; d_call: TRBD1; v_call: TRBV9; cdr3_nt: TGTGCCAGCAGCACCGGGACAGCGAATGAAGCTTTCTTT; cdr3_aa: CASSTGTANEAFF
clone_size: many; j_call: TRBJ1-5; d_call: NA; v_call: TRBV2; cdr3_nt: TGTGCCAGCAGCCCCCCCGGCAATCAGCCCCAGCATTTT; cdr3_aa: CASSPPGNQPQHF
clone_size: NA; j_call: TRBJ2-7; d_call: TRBD2; v_call: TRBV20-1; cdr3_nt: TGCAGTGCTAGAGATATGGCTAGCGGGAGTACCGAGCAGTACTTC; cdr3_aa: CSARDMASGSTEQYF
clone_size: few; j_call: TRBJ2-5; d_call: NA; v_call: TRBV6-2/TRBV6-3; cdr3_nt: TGTGCCAGTCTGGGGTGGCGCGAGCAAGAGACCCAGTACTTC; cdr3_aa: CASLGWREQETQYF
clone_size: NA; j_call: TRBJ1-1; d_call: NA; v_call: TRBV2; cdr3_nt: TGTGCCAGCAGGGAGGGAGACATGAACACTGAAGCTTTCTTT; cdr3_aa: CASREGDMNTEAFF
clone_size: NA; j_call: TRBJ2-5; d_call: TRBD1; v_call: TRBV6-5; cdr3_nt: TGTGCCAGCAGTTACTCGCTGGGACAGGGATCGGAGACCCAGTACTTC; cdr3_aa: CASSYSLGQGSETQYF
clone_size: many; j_call: TRBJ2-5; d_call: NA; v_call: TRBV3-1; cdr3_nt: TGTGCCAGCAGCCAAGATCGGCAAAGGGCCCAGTACTTC; cdr3_aa: CASSQDRQRAQYF
clone_size: NA; j_call: TRBJ1-5; d_call: TRBD1; v_call: TRBV24-1; cdr3_nt: TGTGCCACTTCCGGGACAGAAAGCAATCAGCCCCAGCATTTT; cdr3_aa: CATSGTESNQPQHF
clone_size: many; j_call: TRBJ1-1; d_call: TRBD1; v_call: TRBV12-3/TRBV12-4; cdr3_nt: TGTGCCAGCAGCAAGACAGGGGAAGGCACTGAAGCTTTCTTT; cdr3_aa: CASSKTGEGTEAFF
clone_size: NA; j_call: TRBJ1-1; d_call: TRBD1; v_call: TRBV4-1; cdr3_nt: TGCGCCAGCAGCCAGAGGACAGGGATGAACACTGAAGCTTTCTTT; cdr3_aa: CASSQRTGMNTEAFF
clone_size: NA; j_call: TRBJ1-6; d_call: NA; v_call: TRBV25-1; cdr3_nt: TGTGCCAGCAGTGAAGATAGGACATCACCCCTCCACTTT; cdr3_aa: CASSEDRTSPLHF
clone_size: many; j_call: TRBJ1-4; d_call: NA; v_call: TRBV30; cdr3_nt: TGTGCCTGGAGACGAGGCGGGGAACTGTTTTTT; cdr3_aa: CAWRRGGELFF
clone_size: NA; j_call: TRBJ1-2; d_call: TRBD1; v_call: TRBV2; cdr3_nt: TGTGCCAGCAGTGAAAGGGGGCTTCACTATGGCTACACCTTC; cdr3_aa: CASSERGLHYGYTF
clone_size: few; j_call: TRBJ1-1; d_call: NA; v_call: TRBV7-9; cdr3_nt: TGTGCCAGCAGCGCAGGGGATAGGGTCACTGAAGCTTTCTTT; cdr3_aa: CASSAGDRVTEAFF
clone_size: many; j_call: TRBJ1-1; d_call: TRBD1; v_call: TRBV2; cdr3_nt: TGTGCCAGCAGTCCCGGGACAGGCTCCACTGAAGCTTTCTTT; cdr3_aa: CASSPGTGSTEAFF
clone_size: many; j_call: TRBJ2-7; d_call: NA; v_call: TRBV5-1; cdr3_nt: TGCGCCAGCAGCTTCCCTTCGGACGAGCAGTACTTC; cdr3_aa: CASSFPSDEQYF
clone_size: many; j_call: TRBJ1-5; d_call: NA; v_call: TRBV20-1; cdr3_nt: TGCAGTGCTAGAGATTCGGGCAGGTCGTCCCATGGGGCTAGCAATCAGCCCCAGCATTTT; cdr3_aa: CSARDSGRSSHGASNQPQHF
clone_size: many; j_call: TRBJ1-2; d_call: NA; v_call: TRBV6-6; cdr3_nt: TGTGCCAGCATTACAGACGGTCGGGGGCCTTCTGGCTACACCTTC; cdr3_aa: CASITDGRGPSGYTF
clone_size: few; j_call: TRBJ1-6; d_call: TRBD1; v_call: TRBV10-3; cdr3_nt: TGTGCCATCAGTGAGGTACAGGGGTTCTATAATTCACCCCTCCACTTT; cdr3_aa: CAISEVQGFYNSPLHF
clone_size: NA; j_call: TRBJ1-5; d_call: NA; v_call: TRBV7-9; cdr3_nt: TGTGCCAGCAGCCAAGCGGGGACCTGGAATCAGCCCCAGCATTTT; cdr3_aa: CASSQAGTWNQPQHF
clone_size: many; j_call: TRBJ2-7; d_call: TRBD2; v_call: TRBV20-1; cdr3_nt: TGCAGTGGAAGAGCGGGAGCTCCCCTCGAGCAGTACTTC; cdr3_aa: CSGRAGAPLEQYF
clone_size: NA; j_call: TRBJ1-5; d_call: TRBD1; v_call: TRBV10-3; cdr3_nt: TGTGCCATCAGTGAGTGGGACAGGGGGGAAAGTCAGCCCCAGCATTTT; cdr3_aa: CAISEWDRGESQPQHF
clone_size: NA; j_call: TRBJ1-2; d_call: NA; v_call: TRBV20-1; cdr3_nt: TGCAGTGCTAGAGATTTCCAGGGGCGGGGCTACACCTTC; cdr3_aa: CSARDFQGRGYTF
clone_size: few; j_call: TRBJ1-1; d_call: NA; v_call: TRBV10-2; cdr3_nt: TGCGCCAGCAGTGAGTTGGGTGGAGAGACTGAAGCTTTCTTT; cdr3_aa: CASSELGGETEAFF